The source of this T cell receptor (beta chain) is a study of cytomegalovirus exposure and HLA in healthy donors. General observations from the study: Analyses of presence and absence presupposed an approximately uniform sequencing depth across donors.

Germline V gene lookup returns CDR1 SGDLS and CDR2 YYNGEE. With 3 bases removed from V and 4 bases from J, the gap between germline ends came to 13 bases. The CDR3 contains 14 residues. The PCR had 60 Vbeta and 13 Jbeta primers. Data came from immunoSEQ multiplex PCR; TCRdb stores just in-frame clones and leaves some out. Among under 200,000 clones, around 82% were seen once, and the ten largest hold approximately 1.6%. A note on this clone: Its specificity is unknown.

V and J are TRBV9 and TRBJ2-5; D perhaps matches TRBD2 (7 bases). The receptor was isolated from a male donor in good health and CMV-seronegative. The specimen was PBMCs. The CDR3 bases are TGTGCCAGCAGCGAGGGGGGGGTGCGAGAGACCCAGTACTTC. This codes for CASSEGGVRETQYF.